A single T cell receptor (beta chain) is shown here with its context. Germline assignment: CDR1 LNHDA and CDR2 SQIVND (reference sequence). There are 14 residues in the CDR3. V shed 6 bases and J 6 bases; nucleotides not matched to a gene: 5. The data belong to a study of blood T cell repertoires in COVID-19. Overall study context: PBMCs, B-cell-depleted T cells, or T cells were the source of the cDNA or gDNA that made up the material.

Libraries were prepared by immunoSEQ multiplex PCR; TCRdb keeps only in-frame clonotypes and omits some of them. The data contain 400,000 to 500,000 clones, more than 80% of them seen just once; the ten biggest clones take up almost 1.5%. The sequenced sample was peripheral blood. The clonotype originates from a young woman with active or convalescent COVID-19. The J gene is TRBJ2-6, the V gene TRBV19, with 7 bases aligning to TRBD1. This CDR3 reads CASSRGWEANVLTF. DNA of the CDR3: TGTGCCAGTAGCAGGGGGTGGGAGGCCAACGTCCTGACTTTC.